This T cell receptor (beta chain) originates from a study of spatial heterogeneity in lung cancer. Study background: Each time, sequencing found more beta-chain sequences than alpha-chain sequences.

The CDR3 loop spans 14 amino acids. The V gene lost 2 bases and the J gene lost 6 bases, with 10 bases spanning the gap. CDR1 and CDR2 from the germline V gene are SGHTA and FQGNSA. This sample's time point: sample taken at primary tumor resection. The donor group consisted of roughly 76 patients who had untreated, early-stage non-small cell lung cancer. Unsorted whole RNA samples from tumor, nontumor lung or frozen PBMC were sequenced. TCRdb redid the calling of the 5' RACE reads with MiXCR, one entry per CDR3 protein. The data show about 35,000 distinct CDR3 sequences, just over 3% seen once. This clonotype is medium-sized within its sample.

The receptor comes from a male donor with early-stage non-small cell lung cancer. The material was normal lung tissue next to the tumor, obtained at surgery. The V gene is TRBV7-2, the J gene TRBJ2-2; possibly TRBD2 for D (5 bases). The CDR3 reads CASSLSSGSGELFF. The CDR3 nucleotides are TGTGCCAGCAGCTTATCGTCGGGGTCCGGGGAGCTGTTTTTT.